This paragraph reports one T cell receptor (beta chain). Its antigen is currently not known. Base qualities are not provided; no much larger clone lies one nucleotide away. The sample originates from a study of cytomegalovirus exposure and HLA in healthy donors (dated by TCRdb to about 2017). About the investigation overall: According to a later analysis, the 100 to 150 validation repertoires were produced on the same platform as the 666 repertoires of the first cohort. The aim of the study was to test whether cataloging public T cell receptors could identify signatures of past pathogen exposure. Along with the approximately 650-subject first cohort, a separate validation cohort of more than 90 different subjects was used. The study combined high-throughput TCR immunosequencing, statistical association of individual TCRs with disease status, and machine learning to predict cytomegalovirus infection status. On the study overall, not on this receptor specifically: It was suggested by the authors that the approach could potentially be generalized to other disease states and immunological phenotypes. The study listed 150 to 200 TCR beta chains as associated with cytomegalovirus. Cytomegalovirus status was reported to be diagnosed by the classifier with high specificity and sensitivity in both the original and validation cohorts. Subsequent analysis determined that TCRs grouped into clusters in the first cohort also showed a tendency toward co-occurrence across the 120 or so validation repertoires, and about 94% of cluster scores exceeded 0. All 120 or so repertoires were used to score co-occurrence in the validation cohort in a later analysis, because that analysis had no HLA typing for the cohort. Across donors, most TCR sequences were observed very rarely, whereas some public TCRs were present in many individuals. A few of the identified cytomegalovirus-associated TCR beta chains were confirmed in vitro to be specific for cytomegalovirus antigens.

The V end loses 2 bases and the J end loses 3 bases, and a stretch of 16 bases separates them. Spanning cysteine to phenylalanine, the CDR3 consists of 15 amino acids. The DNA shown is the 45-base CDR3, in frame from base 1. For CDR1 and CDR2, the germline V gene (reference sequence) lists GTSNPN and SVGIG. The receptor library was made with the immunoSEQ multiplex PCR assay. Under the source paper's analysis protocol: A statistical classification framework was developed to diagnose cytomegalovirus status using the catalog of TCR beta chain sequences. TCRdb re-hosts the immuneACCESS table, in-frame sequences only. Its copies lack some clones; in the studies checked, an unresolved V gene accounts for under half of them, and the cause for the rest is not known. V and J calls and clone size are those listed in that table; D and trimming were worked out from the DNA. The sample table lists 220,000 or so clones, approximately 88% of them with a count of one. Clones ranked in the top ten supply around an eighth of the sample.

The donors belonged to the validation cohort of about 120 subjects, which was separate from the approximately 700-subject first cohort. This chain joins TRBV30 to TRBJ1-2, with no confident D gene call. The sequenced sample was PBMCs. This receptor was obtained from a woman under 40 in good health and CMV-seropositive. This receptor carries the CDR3 CAWSPPQVVDYGYTF. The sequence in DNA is TGTGCCTGGAGTCCGCCGCAGGTCGTTGACTATGGCTACACCTTC.